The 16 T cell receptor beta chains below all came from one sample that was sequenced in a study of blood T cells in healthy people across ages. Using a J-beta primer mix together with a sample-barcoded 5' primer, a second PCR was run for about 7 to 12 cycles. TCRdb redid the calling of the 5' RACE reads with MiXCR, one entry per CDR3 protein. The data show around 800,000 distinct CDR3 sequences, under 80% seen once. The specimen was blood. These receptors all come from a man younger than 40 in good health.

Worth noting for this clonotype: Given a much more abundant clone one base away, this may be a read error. The CDR3 nucleotides are TGTGCCAGCAGCACTGATGACAGAAACCATGAGCAGTTCTTC. This translates into CASSTDDRNHEQFF. This chain links TRBV7-3 with TRBJ2-1, with D possibly being TRBD1 (5 bases). The V and J ends lost 5 bases and 8 bases respectively, with 16 bases between them. There are 14 residues in the CDR3. In germline, CDR1 is SGHTA, CDR2 FQGTGA.

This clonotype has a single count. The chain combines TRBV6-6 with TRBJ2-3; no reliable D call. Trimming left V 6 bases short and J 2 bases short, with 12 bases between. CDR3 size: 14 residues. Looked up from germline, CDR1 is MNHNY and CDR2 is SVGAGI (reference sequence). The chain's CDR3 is CASSPGSFTDTQYF. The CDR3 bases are TGTGCCAGCAGCCCCGGGTCTTTCACAGATACGCAGTATTTT.

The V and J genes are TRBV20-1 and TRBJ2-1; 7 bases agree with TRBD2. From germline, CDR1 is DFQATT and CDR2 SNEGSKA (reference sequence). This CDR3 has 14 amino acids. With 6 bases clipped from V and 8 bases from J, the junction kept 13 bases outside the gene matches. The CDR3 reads CSAKLRDYVYEQFF. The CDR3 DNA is TGCAGTGCCAAGCTCCGGGACTATGTATATGAGCAGTTCTTC.

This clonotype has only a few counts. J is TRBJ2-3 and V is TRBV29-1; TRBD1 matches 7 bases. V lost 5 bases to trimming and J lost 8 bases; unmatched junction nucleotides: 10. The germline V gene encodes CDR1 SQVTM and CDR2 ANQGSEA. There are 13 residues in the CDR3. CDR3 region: CSVLLQGKVTQYF. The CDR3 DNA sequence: TGCAGCGTTCTACTACAGGGGAAGGTTACGCAGTATTTT.

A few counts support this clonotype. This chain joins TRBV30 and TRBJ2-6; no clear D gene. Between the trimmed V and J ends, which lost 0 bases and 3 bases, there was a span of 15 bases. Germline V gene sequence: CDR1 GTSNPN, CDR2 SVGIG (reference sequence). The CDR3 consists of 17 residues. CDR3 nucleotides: TGTGCCTGGAGTGTACCAGCTTCGTTGGGTGGGGCCAACGTCCTGACTTTC. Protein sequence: CAWSVPASLGGANVLTF. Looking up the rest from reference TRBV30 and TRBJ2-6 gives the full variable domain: SQTIHQWPATLVQPVGSPLSLECTVEGTSNPNLYWYRQAAGRGLQLLFYSVGIGQISSEVPQNLSASRPQDRQFILSSKKLLLSDSGFYLCAWSVPASLGGANVLTFGAGSRLTVL.

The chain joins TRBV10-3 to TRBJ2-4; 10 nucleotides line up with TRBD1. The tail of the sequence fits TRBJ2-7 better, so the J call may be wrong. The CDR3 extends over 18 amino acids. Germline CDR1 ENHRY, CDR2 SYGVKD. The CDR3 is CAISESTTGTGVPGEQYF. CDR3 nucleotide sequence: TGTGCCATCAGTGAGTCTACTACCGGGACAGGGGTTCCGGGCGAGCAGTACTTC.

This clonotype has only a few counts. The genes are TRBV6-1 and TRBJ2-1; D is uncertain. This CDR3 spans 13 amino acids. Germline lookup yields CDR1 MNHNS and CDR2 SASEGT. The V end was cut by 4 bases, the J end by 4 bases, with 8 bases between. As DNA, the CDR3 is TGTGCCAGCAGTGGTTTTAATTACAATGAGCAGTTCTTC. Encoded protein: CASSGFNYNEQFF.

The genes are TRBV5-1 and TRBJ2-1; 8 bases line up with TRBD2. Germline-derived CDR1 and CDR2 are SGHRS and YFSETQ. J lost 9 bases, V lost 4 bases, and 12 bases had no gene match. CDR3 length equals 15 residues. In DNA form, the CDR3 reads TGCGCCAGCAGCGACTGGACTAGCCTAAGCAGTGAGCAGTTCTTC. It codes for CASSDWTSLSSEQFF. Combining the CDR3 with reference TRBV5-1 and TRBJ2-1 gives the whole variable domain KAGVTQTPRYLIKTRGQQVTLSCSPISGHRSVSWYQQTPGQGLQFLFEYFSETQRNKGNFPGRFSGRQFSNSRSEMNVSTLELGDSALYLCASSDWTSLSSEQFFGPGTRLTVL.

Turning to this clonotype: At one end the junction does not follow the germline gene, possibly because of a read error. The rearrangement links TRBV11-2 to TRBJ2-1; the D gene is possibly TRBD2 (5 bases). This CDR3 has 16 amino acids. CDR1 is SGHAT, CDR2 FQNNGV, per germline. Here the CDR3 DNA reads TGTGCCAGCAGCTTAGTAGGTGGTAGCGTCTACAAGGAGCAGTTCTTC. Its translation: CASSLVGGSVYKEQFF.

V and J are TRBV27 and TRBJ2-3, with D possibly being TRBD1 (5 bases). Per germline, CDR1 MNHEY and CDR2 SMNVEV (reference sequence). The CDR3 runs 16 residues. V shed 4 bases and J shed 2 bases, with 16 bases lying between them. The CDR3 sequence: CASSYGAARDTDTQYF. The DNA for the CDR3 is TGTGCCAGCAGTTATGGGGCTGCAAGAGACACAGATACGCAGTATTTT.

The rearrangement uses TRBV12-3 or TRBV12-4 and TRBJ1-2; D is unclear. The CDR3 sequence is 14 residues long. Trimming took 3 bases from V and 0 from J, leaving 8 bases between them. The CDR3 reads CASSFAVTNYGYTF. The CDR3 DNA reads TGTGCCAGCAGTTTTGCGGTTACTAACTATGGCTACACCTTC.

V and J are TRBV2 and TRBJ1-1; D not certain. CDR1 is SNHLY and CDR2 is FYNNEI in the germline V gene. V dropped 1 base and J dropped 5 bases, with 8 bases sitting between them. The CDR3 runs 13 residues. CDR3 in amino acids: CASSEDRRTEAFF. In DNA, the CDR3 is TGTGCCAGCAGTGAAGATAGGAGGACTGAAGCTTTCTTT.

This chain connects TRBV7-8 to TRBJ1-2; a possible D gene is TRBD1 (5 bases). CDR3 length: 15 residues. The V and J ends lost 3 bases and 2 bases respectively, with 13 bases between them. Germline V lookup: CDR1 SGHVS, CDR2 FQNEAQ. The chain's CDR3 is CASSLGAGRNYGYTF. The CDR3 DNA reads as TGTGCCAGCAGCTTGGGCGCGGGACGGAACTATGGCTACACCTTC.

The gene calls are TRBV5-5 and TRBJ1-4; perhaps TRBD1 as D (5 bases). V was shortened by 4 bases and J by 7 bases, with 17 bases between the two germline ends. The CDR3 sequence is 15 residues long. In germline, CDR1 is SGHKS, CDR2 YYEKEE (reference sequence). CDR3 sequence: CASSRDPQGSEKLFF. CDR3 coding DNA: TGTGCCAGCAGCCGGGACCCCCAAGGAAGTGAAAAACTGTTTTTT.

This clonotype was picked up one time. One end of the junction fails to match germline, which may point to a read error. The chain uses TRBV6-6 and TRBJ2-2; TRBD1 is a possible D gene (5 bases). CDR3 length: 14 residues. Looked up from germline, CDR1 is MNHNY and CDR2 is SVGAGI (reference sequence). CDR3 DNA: TGTGCCAGCGGTTTCGCAGGGAACGCCGGGGAGCTGTTTTTT. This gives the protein CASGFAGNAGELFF.

This CDR3 is CASSREPRGAEAFF. The CDR3 region has the DNA TGTGCCAGCAGCAGGGAGCCCAGGGGCGCTGAAGCTTTCTTT. This chain joins TRBV7-9 and TRBJ1-1; D is perhaps TRBD1 (6 bases). Trimming pared 5 bases from V and 6 bases from J, leaving 16 bases between. Germline CDR1 is SEHNR and CDR2 is FQNEAQ (reference sequence). This CDR3 spans 14 amino acids.